The rows below give T cell receptor beta chains drawn from one sample of a study of neoadjuvant anti-PD-1 for oral cavity cancer. Here immunoSEQ multiplex PCR was the method, and the copy in TCRdb shows in-frame clones only, minus some. Of 40,000 or so clones in the sample, 35% to 40% are singletons; the top ten hold roughly a sixth. This sample comprised tumor tissue, obtained after nivolumab (anti-PD-1) treatment. The receptors derive from a person aged 35-79 years with oral cavity squamous cell carcinoma. The CDR3 runs from the conserved cysteine through the conserved F or W. A D gene is named only where the DNA matches it firmly. Expanded clones are given a class, and other clones once, few, many or no size at all.

>TRBV20-1|.|TRBJ2-4|11|.
TGCAGTGCTACCCAGGTAAACATTCAGTACTTC
CSATQVNIQYF
>TRBV4-1|.|TRBJ2-3|16|.
TGCGCCAGCAGCCAAGAGTCAGAACGGAGCACAGATACGCAGTATTTT
CASSQESERSTDTQYF
>TRBV30|many|TRBJ1-1|13|.
TGTGCCTGGAGTGTACTCGGCGGCACTGAAGCTTTCTTT
CAWSVLGGTEAFF
>TRBV30|few|TRBJ2-1|16|.
TGTGCCTGGAGGGCCAGCGTTCTGGCCTCCTACAATGAGCAGTTCTTC
CAWRASVLASYNEQFF
>TRBV19|.|TRBJ1-2|13|.
TGTGCCAGTATGGACACATCTAACTATGGCTACACCTTC
CASMDTSNYGYTF
>TRBV2|medium-sized|TRBJ2-5|14|TRBD1
TGTGCCAGCAGAGGGACAGGGGGCGAAGAGACCCAGTACTTC
CASRGTGGEETQYF
>TRBV4-1|medium-sized|TRBJ2-7|16|TRBD1
TGCGCCAGCAGCCAAGCCGCGGACAGGGTAACCTACGAGCAGTACTTC
CASSQAADRVTYEQYF
>TRBV5-1|.|TRBJ1-2|13|.
TGCGCCAGCAGCTTAGGACAGAACTATGGCTACACCTTC
CASSLGQNYGYTF
>TRBV5-4|few|TRBJ2-3|14|.
TGTGCCAGCAGCAAGGGGGAGCGCGCAGATACGCAGTATTTT
CASSKGERADTQYF
>TRBV19|few|TRBJ2-7|13|TRBD1
TGTGCCACCTCCCCCGGGACAGTCTACGAGCAGTACTTC
CATSPGTVYEQYF
>TRBV11-1|few|TRBJ2-5|15|.
TGTGCCAGCAGCTTAGGGGTCCGGGCACAAGAGACCCAGTACTTC
CASSLGVRAQETQYF
>TRBV5-1|.|TRBJ2-7|15|TRBD1
TGCGCCAGCAGCCCGGGGGGGACAGGGGCCTACGAGCAGTACTTC
CASSPGGTGAYEQYF
>TRBV19|many|TRBJ2-1|15|TRBD2
TGTGCCAGTAGTAAACTAGCGGGAGCGCGTAATGAGCAGTTCTTC
CASSKLAGARNEQFF
>TRBV25-1|few|TRBJ1-2|14|.
TGTGCCAGCAGTGAATATTGGCACTACTATGGCTACACCTTC
CASSEYWHYYGYTF
>TRBV7-2|few|TRBJ2-7|14|.
TGTGCCAGCAGCCGTAGCGCCCTCTCCTACGAGCAGTACTTC
CASSRSALSYEQYF
>TRBV9|.|TRBJ1-4|15|.
TGTGCCAGCAGCGTAGCGGGGGCAGGGAATGAAAAACTGTTTTTT
CASSVAGAGNEKLFF
>TRBV5-1|few|TRBJ2-1|16|.
TGCGCCAGCAGCTTGGAACTACGCCTCTCCTACAATGAGCAGTTCTTC
CASSLELRLSYNEQFF
>TRBV5-1|.|TRBJ2-5|16|.
TGCGCCAGCAGCCCTGGGGCTCAAGTACGCCAAGAGACCCAGTACTTC
CASSPGAQVRQETQYF
>TRBV5-4|.|TRBJ2-7|18|.
TGTGCCAGCAGCTTGGTTCCTGGAGGGCAGGTCGGGGCGAGCGAGCAGTACTTC
CASSLVPGGQVGASEQYF
>TRBV7-9|few|TRBJ1-6|15|.
TGTGCCAGCAGCTTAGGGGACATCAATAATTCACCCCTCCACTTT
CASSLGDINNSPLHF
>TRBV4-1|many|TRBJ2-3|14|.
TGCGCCAGCAGCCTAGCGGTTAGCACAGATACGCAGTATTTT
CASSLAVSTDTQYF
>TRBV29-1|.|TRBJ2-5|11|TRBD2
TGCAGCGGGGGGGGTTGGGAGACCCAGTACTTC
CSGGGWETQYF
>TRBV7-9|.|TRBJ1-5|14|.
TGTGCCAGCAGCTTCCTGGGGGACGGGCAGCCCCAGCATTTT
CASSFLGDGQPQHF
>TRBV7-8|.|TRBJ1-2|14|.
TGTGCCAGCAGCCAACAGGGAATCGGCTATGGCTACACCTTC
CASSQQGIGYGYTF
>TRBV19|many|TRBJ2-1|15|TRBD2
TGTGCCAGTAGTATAGGCGGGAGCGCCTACAATGAGCAGTTCTTC
CASSIGGSAYNEQFF
>TRBV30|few|TRBJ1-1|14|.
TGTGCCTGGAGTGTACCAGGGGTGGGAACTGAAGCTTTCTTT
CAWSVPGVGTEAFF
>TRBV5-1|few|TRBJ2-5|14|TRBD1
TGCGCCAGCAGCATGGGACAGGGGGAAGAGACCCAGTACTTC
CASSMGQGEETQYF
>TRBV5-1|few|TRBJ2-1|16|TRBD2
TGCGCCAGCAGCAACCCCGGGACTAGCATCGACAATGAGCAGTTCTTC
CASSNPGTSIDNEQFF
>TRBV12-5|.|TRBJ2-4|14|.
TGTGCTAGTGGTTTTTGGGGAAGGGAAAACATTCAGTACTTC
CASGFWGRENIQYF